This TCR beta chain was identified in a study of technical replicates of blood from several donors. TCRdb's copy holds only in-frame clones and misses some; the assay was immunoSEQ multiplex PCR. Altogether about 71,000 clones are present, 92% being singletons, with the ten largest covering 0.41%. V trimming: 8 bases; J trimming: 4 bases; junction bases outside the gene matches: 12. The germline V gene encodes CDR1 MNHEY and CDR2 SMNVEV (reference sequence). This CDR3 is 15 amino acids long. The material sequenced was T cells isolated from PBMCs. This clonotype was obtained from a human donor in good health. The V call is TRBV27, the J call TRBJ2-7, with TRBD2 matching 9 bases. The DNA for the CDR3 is TGTGCCAGCTGGCAGCGAGGGACTAGCAGATACGAGCAGTACTTC. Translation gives CASWQRGTSRYEQYF.